This T cell receptor beta chain derives from a study of cytomegalovirus exposure and HLA in healthy donors. As for the study in general: An earlier analysis found 120 million or so unique TCR beta sequences from roughly 170 million T cells. Approximately 85 million unique TCRs from HLA-typed donors were held in an early release of data.

Comment on this clone: As yet, its antigen is unknown.

The study, taken as a whole, reports: An analysis was carried out later, and it reportedly showed fewer N-insertions in an Asian-associated ancestry cluster than the roughly 700-donor mean.

Primers for the PCR totalled 60 Vbeta and 13 Jbeta. Produced via immunoSEQ multiplex PCR; TCRdb's table is partial and in-frame only. The data contain more than 150,000 clones, more than 75% of them singletons. The CDR3 sequence is 15 residues long. Unmatched junction bases numbered 9, after V lost 6 bases and J lost 4 bases. Germline V lookup: CDR1 SEHNR, CDR2 FQNEAQ (reference sequence). J is TRBJ1-3 and V is TRBV7-9, with 7 nucleotides matching TRBD1. Sequencing was carried out using PBMCs. The sequence derives from a man aged 35 to 55 in good health and CMV-seronegative. The CDR3 protein is CASSQTQGSGNTIYF. As DNA, the CDR3 is TGTGCCAGCAGTCAAACACAGGGGTCGGGAAACACCATATATTTT.